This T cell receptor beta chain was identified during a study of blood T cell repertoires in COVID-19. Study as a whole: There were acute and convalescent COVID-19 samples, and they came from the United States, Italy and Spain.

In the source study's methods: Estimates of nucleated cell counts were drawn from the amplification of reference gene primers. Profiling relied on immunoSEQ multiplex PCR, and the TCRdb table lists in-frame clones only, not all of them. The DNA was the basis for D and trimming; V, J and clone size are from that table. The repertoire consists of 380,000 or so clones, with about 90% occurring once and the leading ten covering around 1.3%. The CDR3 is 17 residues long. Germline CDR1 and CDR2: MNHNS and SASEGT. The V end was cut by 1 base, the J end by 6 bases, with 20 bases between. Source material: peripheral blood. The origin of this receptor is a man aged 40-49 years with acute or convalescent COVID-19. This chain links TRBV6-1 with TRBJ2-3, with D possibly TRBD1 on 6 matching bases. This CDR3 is CASSEVATGLGPDTQYF. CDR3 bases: TGTGCCAGCAGTGAAGTCGCAACAGGGTTAGGACCTGATACGCAGTATTTT.